This T cell receptor beta chain is from a study of response to subunit inactivated influenza vaccine. This clonotype has only a few counts. The V gene end was trimmed by 4 bases and the J gene end by 1 base; junction bases not matched to a gene: 4. The CDR3 has 14 amino acids. Looked up from germline, CDR1 is DFQATT and CDR2 is SNEGSKA (reference sequence). TCRdb reanalysed the RT-PCR reads using MiXCR and keeps one entry per CDR3 protein. The sample has about 540,000 distinct CDR3 sequences, approximately 20% seen once. These data were also reused for a study on T cells expressing NK-cell markers. Per that paper: Production of TCR beta cDNA relied on 5'RACE template switching with UMIs.

The receptor was isolated from a middle-aged man who received an inactivated influenza vaccine. The sequencing used CD4+ T cells sorted from PBMCs, collected roughly 13 days after vaccination. V usage is TRBV20-1 and J usage is TRBJ2-7; 10 bases map to TRBD2. In nucleotides, the CDR3 is TGCAGTGCTACGCTAGCGGGAGTTTCCTACGAGCAGTACTTC. Encoded protein: CSATLAGVSYEQYF.